This T cell receptor (beta chain) was profiled in a study of beta chain features in type 1 diabetes. Broader study findings: For Type 1 diabetes patients, all four CD4+ subsets carried TCRB CDR3s that were moderately but significantly shorter.

What was sequenced were expressed TCRB transcripts, since all of the isolated RNA had been reverse transcribed. The assay was immunoSEQ multiplex PCR, and TCRdb's table has in-frame clones only and misses some. The repertoire holds some 640,000 clones, with around an eighth as singletons. On this clone itself: The antigen remains unidentified.

Trimming removed 1 base from V and 10 bases from J; junction bases left unmatched: 12. The CDR3 spans 16 residues. Germline CDR1 SGHTA, CDR2 FQGNSA. The sequence was collected from a man between 18 and 35 years old with type 1 diabetes. Sequenced: naive CD4+ T cells from blood. The chain employs TRBV7-2 and TRBJ2-3; 9 bases agree with TRBD2. Here the CDR3 reads CASSLGVASGGKAQYF. The CDR3, as DNA: TGTGCCAGCAGCTTAGGGGTTGCCAGCGGGGGGAAGGCGCAGTATTTT.